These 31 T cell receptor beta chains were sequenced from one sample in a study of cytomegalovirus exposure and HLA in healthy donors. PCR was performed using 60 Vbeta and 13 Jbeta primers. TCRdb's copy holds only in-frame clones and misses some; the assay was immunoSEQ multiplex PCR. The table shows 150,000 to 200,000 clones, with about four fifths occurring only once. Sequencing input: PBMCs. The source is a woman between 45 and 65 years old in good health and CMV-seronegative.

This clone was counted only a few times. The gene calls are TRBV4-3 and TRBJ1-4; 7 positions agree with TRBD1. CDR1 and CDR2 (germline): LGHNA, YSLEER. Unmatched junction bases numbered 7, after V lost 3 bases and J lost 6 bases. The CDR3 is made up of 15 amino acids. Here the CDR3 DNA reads TGCGCCAGCAGCCAGGTTGGCCAGGGGGATGAAAAACTGTTTTTT. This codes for CASSQVGQGDEKLFF.

The CDR3 reads CASSLERPYF. The CDR3 coding sequence is TGTGCCAGCAGCTTGGAGAGGCCGTACTTC. This chain joins TRBV5-8 and TRBJ2-7; D is ambiguous. The CDR3 length is 10 residues. The germline CDR1 and CDR2 sequences are SGHTS and YDEGEE. V gave up 0 bases and J gave up 12 bases, with 7 bases separating them.

CDR3 DNA: TGTGCCAGCAGTAGGGGACAGCTTAATGAAAAACTGTTTTTT. This gives the protein CASSRGQLNEKLFF. J is TRBJ1-4 and V is TRBV11-2, with 7 nucleotides matching TRBD1. From germline, CDR1 is SGHAT and CDR2 FQNNGV. Unmatched junction bases numbered 5, after V lost 6 bases and J lost 4 bases. The CDR3 is 14 residues long.

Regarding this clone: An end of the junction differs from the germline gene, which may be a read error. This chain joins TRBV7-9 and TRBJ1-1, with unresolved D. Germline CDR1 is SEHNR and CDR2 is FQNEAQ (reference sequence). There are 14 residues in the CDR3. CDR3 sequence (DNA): TGTTCCAGCAGCGCCGGCGGGGTCAACACTGAAGCTTTCTTT. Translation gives CSSSAGGVNTEAFF.

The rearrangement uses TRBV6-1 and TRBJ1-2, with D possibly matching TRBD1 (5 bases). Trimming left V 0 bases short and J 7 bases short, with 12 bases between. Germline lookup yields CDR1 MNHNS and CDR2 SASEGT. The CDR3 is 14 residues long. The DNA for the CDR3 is TGTGCCAGCAGTGAAGCATCCGGGGGAGGTGGCTACACCTTC. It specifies CASSEASGGGGYTF.

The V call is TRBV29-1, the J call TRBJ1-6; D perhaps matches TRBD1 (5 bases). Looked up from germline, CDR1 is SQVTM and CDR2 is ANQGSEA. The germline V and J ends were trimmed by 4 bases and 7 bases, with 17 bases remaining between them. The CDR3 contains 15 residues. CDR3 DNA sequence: TGCAGCGTTGGCTGTGCAGGGCGGTGGAATTCACCCCTCCACTTT. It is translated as CSVGCAGRWNSPLHF.

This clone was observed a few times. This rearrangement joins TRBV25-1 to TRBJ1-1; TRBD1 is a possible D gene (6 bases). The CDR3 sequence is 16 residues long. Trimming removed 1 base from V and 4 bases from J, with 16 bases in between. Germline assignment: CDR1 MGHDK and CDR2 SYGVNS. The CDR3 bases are TGTGCCAGCAGTGAATTCGGGGGGGCAGGTTTCACTGAAGCTTTCTTT. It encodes CASSEFGGAGFTEAFF.

In DNA form, the CDR3 reads TGTGCCAGCAGTTTAGTGGGAGCCTACGAGCAGTACTTC. Amino acid sequence: CASSLVGAYEQYF. This chain connects TRBV28 to TRBJ2-7; D is perhaps TRBD2 (5 bases). This CDR3 has 13 amino acids. The germline gives CDR1 MDHEN, CDR2 SYDVKM. V was cut by 2 bases and J by 2 bases, with 7 bases left in between.

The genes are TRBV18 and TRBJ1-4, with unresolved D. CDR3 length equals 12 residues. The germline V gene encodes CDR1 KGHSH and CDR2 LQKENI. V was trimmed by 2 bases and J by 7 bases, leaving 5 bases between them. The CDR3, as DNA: TGTGCCAGCTCACCAGAGAGTGAAAAACTGTTTTTT. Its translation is CASSPESEKLFF.

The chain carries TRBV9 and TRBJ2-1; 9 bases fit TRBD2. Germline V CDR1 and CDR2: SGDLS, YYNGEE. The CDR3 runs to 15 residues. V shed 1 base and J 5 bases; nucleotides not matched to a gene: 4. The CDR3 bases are TGTGCCAGCAGCGTACGAGTAGCGGGGGACAATGAGCAGTTCTTC. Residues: CASSVRVAGDNEQFF.

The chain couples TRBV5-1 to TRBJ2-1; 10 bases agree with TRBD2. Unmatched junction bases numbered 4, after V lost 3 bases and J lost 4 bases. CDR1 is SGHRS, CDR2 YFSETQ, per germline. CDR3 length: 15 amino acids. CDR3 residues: CASSYSSGSYNEQFF. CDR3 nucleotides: TGCGCCAGCAGCTATTCTAGCGGGAGTTACAATGAGCAGTTCTTC.

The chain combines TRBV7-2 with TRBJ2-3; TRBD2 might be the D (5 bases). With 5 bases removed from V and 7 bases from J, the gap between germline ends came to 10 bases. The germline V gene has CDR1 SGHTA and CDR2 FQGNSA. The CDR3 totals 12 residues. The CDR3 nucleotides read TGTGCCAGCAGCCCCCCGGGGAATACGCAGTATTTT. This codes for CASSPPGNTQYF.

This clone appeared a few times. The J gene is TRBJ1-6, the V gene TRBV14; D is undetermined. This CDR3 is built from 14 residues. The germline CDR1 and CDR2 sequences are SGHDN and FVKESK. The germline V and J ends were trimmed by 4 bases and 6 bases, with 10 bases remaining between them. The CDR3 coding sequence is TGTGCCAGCAGCCTTGGAGGGAGTAATTCACCCCTCCACTTT. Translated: CASSLGGSNSPLHF.

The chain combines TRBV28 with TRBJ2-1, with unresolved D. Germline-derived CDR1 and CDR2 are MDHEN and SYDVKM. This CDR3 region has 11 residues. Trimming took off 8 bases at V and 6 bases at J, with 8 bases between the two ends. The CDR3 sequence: CASQAGNEQFF. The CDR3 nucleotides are TGTGCCAGCCAGGCAGGCAATGAGCAGTTCTTC. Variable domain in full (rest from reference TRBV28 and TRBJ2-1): DVKVTQSSRYLVKRTGEKVFLECVQDMDHENMFWYRQDPGLGLRLIYFSYDVKMKEKGDIPEGYSVSREKKERFSLILESASTNQTSMYLCASQAGNEQFFGPGTRLTVL.

The CDR3 DNA follows: TGTGCCAGCAGTGAAGCGGGTTCTTTTGGGGCCCCATCACACGAGCAGTACTTC. This codes for CASSEAGSFGAPSHEQYF. The chain couples TRBV2 to TRBJ2-7; maybe TRBD1 (5 bases). There are 18 residues in the CDR3. Per germline, CDR1 SNHLY and CDR2 FYNNEI. Trimming stripped 0 bases from V and 5 bases from J, with 23 bases between.

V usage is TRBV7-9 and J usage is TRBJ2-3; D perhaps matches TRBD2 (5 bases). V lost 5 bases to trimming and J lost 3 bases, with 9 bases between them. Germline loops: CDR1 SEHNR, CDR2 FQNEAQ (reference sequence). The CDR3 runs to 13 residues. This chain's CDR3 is CASSETGTDTQYF. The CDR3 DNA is TGTGCCAGCAGCGAGACGGGGACAGATACGCAGTATTTT.

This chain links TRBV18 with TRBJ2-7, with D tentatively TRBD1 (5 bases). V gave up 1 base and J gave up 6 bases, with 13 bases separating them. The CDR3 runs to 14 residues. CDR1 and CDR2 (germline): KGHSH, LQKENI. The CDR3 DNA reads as TGTGCCAGCTCACCACGACAGAGCCTAACCGAGCAGTACTTC. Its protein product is CASSPRQSLTEQYF.

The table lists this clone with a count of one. CDR3 loop: CASSPGTGSYNEQFF. The CDR3 bases are TGTGCCAGCAGCCCAGGGACAGGTTCCTACAATGAGCAGTTCTTC. This rearrangement joins TRBV2 to TRBJ2-1; 8 bases align to TRBD1. There are 15 residues in the CDR3. The ends lost 6 bases at V and 1 base at J; junction bases unmatched: 5. Germline CDR1 SNHLY, CDR2 FYNNEI. The full variable domain, with the rest looked up from reference TRBV2 and TRBJ2-1, is EPEVTQTPSHQVTQMGQEVILRCVPISNHLYFYWYRQILGQKVEFLVSFYNNEISEKSEIFDDQFSVERPDGSNFTLKIRSTKLEDSAMYFCASSPGTGSYNEQFFGPGTRLTVL.

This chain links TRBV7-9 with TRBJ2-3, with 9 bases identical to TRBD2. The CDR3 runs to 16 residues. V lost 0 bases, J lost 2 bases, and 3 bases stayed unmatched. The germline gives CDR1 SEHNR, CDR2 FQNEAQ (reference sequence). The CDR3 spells CASSLAAGGDTDTQYF. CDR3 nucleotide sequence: TGTGCCAGCAGCTTAGCAGCGGGAGGCGACACAGATACGCAGTATTTT. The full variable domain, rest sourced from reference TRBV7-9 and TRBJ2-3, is DTGVSQNPRHKITKRGQNVTFRCDPISEHNRLYWYRQTLGQGPEFLTYFQNEAQLEKSRLLSDRFSAERPKGSFSTLEIQRTEQGDSAMYLCASSLAAGGDTDTQYFGPGTRLTVL.

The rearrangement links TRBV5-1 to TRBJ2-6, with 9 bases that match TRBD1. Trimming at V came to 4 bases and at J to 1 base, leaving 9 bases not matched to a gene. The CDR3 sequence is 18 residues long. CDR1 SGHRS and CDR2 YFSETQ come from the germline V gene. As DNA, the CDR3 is TGCGCCAGCAGCCGAAACGGACAGGGGAGGTCTGGGGCCAACGTCCTGACTTTC. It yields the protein CASSRNGQGRSGANVLTF.

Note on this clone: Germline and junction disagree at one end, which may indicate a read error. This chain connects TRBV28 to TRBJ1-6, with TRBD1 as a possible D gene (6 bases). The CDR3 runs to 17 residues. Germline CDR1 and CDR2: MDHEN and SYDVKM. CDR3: CASSSWDTSSYNSPIHF. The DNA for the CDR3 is TGTGCCAGCAGCAGTTGGGACACGAGCTCCTATAATTCACCCATCCACTTT.

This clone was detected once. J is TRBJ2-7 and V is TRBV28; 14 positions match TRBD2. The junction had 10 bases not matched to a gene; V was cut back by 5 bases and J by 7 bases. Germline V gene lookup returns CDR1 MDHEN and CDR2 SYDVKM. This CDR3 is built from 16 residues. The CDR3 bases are TGTGCCAGCAGTCCCGTGGGACTAGCGGGAGAGGATGAGCAGTACTTC. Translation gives CASSPVGLAGEDEQYF.

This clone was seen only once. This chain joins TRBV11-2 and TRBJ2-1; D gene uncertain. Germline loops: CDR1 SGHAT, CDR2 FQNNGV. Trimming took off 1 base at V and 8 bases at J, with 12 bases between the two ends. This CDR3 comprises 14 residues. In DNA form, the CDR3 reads TGTGCCAGCAGCTTAGTAGTACCTAGATATGAGCAGTTCTTC. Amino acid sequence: CASSLVVPRYEQFF.

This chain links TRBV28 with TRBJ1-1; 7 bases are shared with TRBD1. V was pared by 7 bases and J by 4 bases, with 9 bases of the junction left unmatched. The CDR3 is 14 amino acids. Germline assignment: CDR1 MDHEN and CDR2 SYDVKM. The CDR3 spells CASISGGLPTEAFF. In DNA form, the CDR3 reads TGTGCCAGCATCTCAGGGGGGCTCCCCACTGAAGCTTTCTTT.

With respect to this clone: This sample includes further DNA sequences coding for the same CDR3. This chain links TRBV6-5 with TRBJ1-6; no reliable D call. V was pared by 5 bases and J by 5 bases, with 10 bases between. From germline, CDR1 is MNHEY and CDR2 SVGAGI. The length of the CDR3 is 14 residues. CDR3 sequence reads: CASSPGINNSPLHF. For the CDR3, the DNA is TGTGCCAGCAGTCCCGGGATCAATAATTCACCCCTCCACTTT.

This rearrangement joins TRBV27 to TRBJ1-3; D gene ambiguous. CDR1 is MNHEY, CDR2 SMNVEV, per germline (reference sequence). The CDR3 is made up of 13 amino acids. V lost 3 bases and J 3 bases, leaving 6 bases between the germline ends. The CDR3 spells CASSFRIGNTIYF. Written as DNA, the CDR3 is TGTGCCAGCAGTTTTAGAATTGGAAACACCATATATTTT.

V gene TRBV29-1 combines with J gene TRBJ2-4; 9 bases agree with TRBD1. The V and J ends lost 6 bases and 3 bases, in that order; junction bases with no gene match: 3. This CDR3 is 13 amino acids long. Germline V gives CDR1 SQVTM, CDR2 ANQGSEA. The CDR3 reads CSVATGGKNIQYF. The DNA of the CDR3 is TGCAGCGTAGCGACAGGGGGCAAAAACATTCAGTACTTC.

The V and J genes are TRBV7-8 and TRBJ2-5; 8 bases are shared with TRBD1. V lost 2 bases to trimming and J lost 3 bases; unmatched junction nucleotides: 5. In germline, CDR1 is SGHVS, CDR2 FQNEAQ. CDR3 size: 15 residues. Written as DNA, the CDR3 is TGTGCCAGCAGCTTAACCTACAGGGGGGAAGAGACCCAGTACTTC. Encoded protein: CASSLTYRGEETQYF.

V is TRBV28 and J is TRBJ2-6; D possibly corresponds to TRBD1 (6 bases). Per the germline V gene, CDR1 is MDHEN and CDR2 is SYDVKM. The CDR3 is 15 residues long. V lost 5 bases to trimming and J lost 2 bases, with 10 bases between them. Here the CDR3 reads CASSSRGAGANVLTF. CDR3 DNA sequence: TGTGCCAGCAGTAGCAGGGGTGCTGGGGCCAACGTCCTGACTTTC. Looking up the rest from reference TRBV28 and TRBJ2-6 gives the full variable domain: DVKVTQSSRYLVKRTGEKVFLECVQDMDHENMFWYRQDPGLGLRLIYFSYDVKMKEKGDIPEGYSVSREKKERFSLILESASTNQTSMYLCASSSRGAGANVLTFGAGSRLTVL.

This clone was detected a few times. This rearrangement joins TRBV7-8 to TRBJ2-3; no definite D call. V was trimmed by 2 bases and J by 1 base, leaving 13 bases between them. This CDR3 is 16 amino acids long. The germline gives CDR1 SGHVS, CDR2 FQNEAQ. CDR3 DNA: TGTGCCAGCAGCTTACCGAGGCCCCTGGGCACAGATACGCAGTATTTT. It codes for CASSLPRPLGTDTQYF.

The CDR3 nucleotides read TGCGCCAGCAGCCAATCAGGAGCGGGGGCACAAGAGACCCAGTACTTC. Protein: CASSQSGAGAQETQYF. V is TRBV4-3 and J is TRBJ2-5, with 8 nucleotides matching TRBD2. In germline, CDR1 is LGHNA, CDR2 YSLEER. The CDR3 contains 16 residues. V lost 2 bases and J lost 2; bases outside the gene matches: 7.